The 5 T cell receptor beta chains below all came from one sample that was sequenced in a study of blood T cells in healthy people across ages. A second PCR of 7 to 11 cycles used a sample-barcoded 5' primer and a J-beta primer mix. TCRdb reprocessed the 5' RACE reads via MiXCR and lists one record per CDR3 protein. This table holds 1.2 million to 1.5 million distinct CDR3 sequences, roughly 64% found once. The sample consisted of blood. These receptors all stem from a man aged 18 to 30 in good health.

The sample holds a few counts of this clonotype. The rearrangement links TRBV4-1 to TRBJ2-7; no clear D. V was trimmed by 3 bases and J by 3 bases, leaving 15 bases between them. Germline CDR1 MGHRA, CDR2 YSYEKL. The CDR3 contains 15 residues. CDR3 nucleotides: TGCGCCAGCAGCCAGGTCGCCTCCGGCGGCTACGAGCAGTACTTC. This encodes CASSQVASGGYEQYF.

V gene TRBV29-1 combines with J gene TRBJ2-1; D gene ambiguous. The J call may be incorrect, as the DNA end agrees better with TRBJ2-7. CDR3 length equals 14 residues. Germline V gene data show CDR1 as SQVTM and CDR2 as ANQGSEA. CDR3 DNA sequence: TGCAGCGTTGTAATCGACATTAATTACAATGAGCAGTACTTC. It is translated as CSVVIDINYNEQYF.

The gene calls are TRBV12-3 or TRBV12-4 and TRBJ2-2; D is unresolved. Trimming took 3 bases from V and 6 from J, leaving 14 bases between them. CDR3 length equals 15 residues. In nucleotides, the CDR3 is TGTGCCAGCAGTTTGGACGACCGAGGCTCCGGGGAGCTGTTTTTT. It is translated as CASSLDDRGSGELFF.

This clonotype was seen a handful of times. This sequence joins TRBV9 and TRBJ2-4, with D unclear. The CDR3 is 13 amino acids. Trimming left V 4 bases short and J 7 bases short, with 12 bases between. CDR1 is SGDLS, CDR2 YYNGEE, per germline. CDR3 amino acids: CASSLAVENIQYF. The CDR3 coding sequence is TGTGCCAGCAGCCTCGCAGTGGAGAACATTCAGTACTTC.

The chain uses TRBV28 and TRBJ2-4, with D unresolved. Trimming took 0 bases from V and 1 from J, leaving 1 base between them. The CDR3 has 13 residues. The V gene's germline CDR1 is MDHEN and CDR2 SYDVKM. The CDR3 DNA reads as TGTGCCAGCAGTTTATGGGCCAAAAACATTCAGTACTTC. Encoded protein: CASSLWAKNIQYF.